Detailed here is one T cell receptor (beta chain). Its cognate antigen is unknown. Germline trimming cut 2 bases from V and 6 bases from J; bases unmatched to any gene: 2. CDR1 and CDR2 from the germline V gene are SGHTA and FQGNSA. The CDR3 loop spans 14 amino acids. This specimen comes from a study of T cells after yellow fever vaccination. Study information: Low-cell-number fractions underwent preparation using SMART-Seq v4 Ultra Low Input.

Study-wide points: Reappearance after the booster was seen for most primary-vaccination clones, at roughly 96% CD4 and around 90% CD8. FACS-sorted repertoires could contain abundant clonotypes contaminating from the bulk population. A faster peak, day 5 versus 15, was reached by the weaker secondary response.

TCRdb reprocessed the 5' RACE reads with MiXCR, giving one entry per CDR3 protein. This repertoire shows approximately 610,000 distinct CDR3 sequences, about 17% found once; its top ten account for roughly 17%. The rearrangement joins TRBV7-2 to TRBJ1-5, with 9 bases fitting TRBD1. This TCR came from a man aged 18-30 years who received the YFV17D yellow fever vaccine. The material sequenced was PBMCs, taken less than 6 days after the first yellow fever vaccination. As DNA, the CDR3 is TGTGCCAGCAGCTTAATACAGGGGGCTCAGCCCCAGCATTTT. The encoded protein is CASSLIQGAQPQHF.